This T cell receptor (beta chain) was identified in a study of T-cell reconstitution after alpha-beta-depleted transplantation in children. Regarding the study as a whole: Diversity of TCRbeta at day 60 was high in some patients, arising from surviving recipient T cells and thymic progenitors. At the one-year point after transplant, T-cell counts and TCRbeta diversity were found to come mostly from T cells that had been newly produced. In patients about two months after transplant, alpha-beta T cells reportedly arose from several hundred expanded graft clones.

The V gene's germline CDR1 is SGHRS and CDR2 YFSETQ. V shed 5 bases and J 4 bases; nucleotides not matched to a gene: 3. This CDR3 spans 14 amino acids. This clonotype came up many times. As yet, its antigen is unknown. Preparing the TCRbeta library involved the use of unique molecular identifiers. Via MiXCR, TCRdb re-called the PCR reads, giving one row per CDR3 protein. The sample lists 350,000 to 500,000 distinct CDR3 sequences, 43% occurring once. The receptor comes from a girl under 10 years old with aplastic anemia, due to receive a stem cell transplant. J is TRBJ2-1 and V is TRBV5-1; 10 nucleotides match TRBD1. The sequenced sample was PBMCs, obtained before TCRalphabeta/CD19-depleted stem cell transplant. CDR3: CASRRDRGYNEQFF. The DNA for the CDR3 is TGCGCCAGCAGACGGGACAGGGGATACAATGAGCAGTTCTTC.